The rows below give T cell receptor beta chains drawn from one sample of a study of shared clonotypes between healthy human individuals. Libraries were prepared by immunoSEQ multiplex PCR; TCRdb keeps only in-frame clonotypes and omits some of them. In the table there are more than 900,000 clones, approximately 78% of which are singletons. The sample consisted of memory CD4+ T cells from PBMCs. The receptors derive from a man younger than 35 in good health. Some clones in this sample may be carry-over from other donors' samples. CDR3s include the opening cysteine and the closing phenylalanine or tryptophan. Each record gives: V gene, clone size, D gene, J gene, CDR3 DNA, CDR3 protein. The D gene is left open where the match is weak. Expanded clones get a size class; other rows say once, few or many, or leave the size out.

TRBV7-2	.	TRBD1	TRBJ1-2	TGTGCCAGCAGCCCCGCCAGGGGGCCCTATGGCTACACCTTC	CASSPARGPYGYTF
TRBV5-1	.	TRBD1	TRBJ1-1	TGCGCCAGCAGCTTAAAGGACAGGGGCACTGAAGCTTTCTTT	CASSLKDRGTEAFF
TRBV7-3	.	.	TRBJ2-7	TGTGCCAGCAGCTTAAATACTTGGGGCTACGAGCAGTACTTC	CASSLNTWGYEQYF
TRBV4-1	many	.	TRBJ1-5	TGCGCCAGCAGCCAAGTTGTTGGAAATAGCAATCAGCCCCAGCATTTT	CASSQVVGNSNQPQHF
TRBV28	.	.	TRBJ1-3	TGTGCCAGCAGTCATTATGGGGTCCGCCTTACTGGAAACACCATATATTTT	CASSHYGVRLTGNTIYF
TRBV9	.	.	TRBJ2-1	TGTGCCAGCAGCGTAGCCAGGCAAACCTACAATGAGCAGTTCTTC	CASSVARQTYNEQFF
TRBV4-1	.	.	TRBJ2-1	TGCGCCAGCAGCCAAGCTCCGCCGAAGCTGGGGGAGCAGTTCTTC	CASSQAPPKLGEQFF
TRBV2	.	TRBD1	TRBJ1-1	TGTGCCACGACGGACAGGATGAACACTGAAGCTTTCTTT	CATTDRMNTEAFF
TRBV27	few	.	TRBJ1-5	TGTGCCAGCAGTTTATCGGGAGTCCAGCCCCAGCATTTT	CASSLSGVQPQHF
TRBV28	.	TRBD2	TRBJ2-7	TGTGCCAGCAGGAAACTAGCGGGAGGGCCGGGGGAGCAGTACTTC	CASRKLAGGPGEQYF
TRBV27	.	TRBD1	TRBJ2-7	TGTGCCAGCAGTCCGGGACAGGGACAGGGGGTCTCCGAGCAGTACTTC	CASSPGQGQGVSEQYF
TRBV10-3	.	.	TRBJ2-5	TGTGCCACCGCCGCGGGCAACCAAGAGACCCAGTACTTC	CATAAGNQETQYF
TRBV9	.	TRBD2	TRBJ2-2	TGTGCCAGCAGCGAGACTAGCGGGAGGGCCTTCGGGGAGCTGTTTTTT	CASSETSGRAFGELFF
TRBV9	.	TRBD2	TRBJ2-5	TGTGCCAGCAGCGAGGCGGGAGGGGAGGAGACCCAGTACTTC	CASSEAGGEETQYF
TRBV5-1	once	.	TRBJ2-1	TGCGCCAGCAGCTTGGTTGTGACCGGGGTGGGCAATGAGCAGTTCTTC	CASSLVVTGVGNEQFF
TRBV18	.	TRBD1	TRBJ2-6	TGTGCCAGCTCACCAGCTCCGGGACAGGGGGCCGGGGCCAACGTCCTGACTTTC	CASSPAPGQGAGANVLTF
TRBV5-1	.	.	TRBJ1-1	TGCGCCAGCAGCTTGTACGGGGGGAACACTGAAGCTTTCTTT	CASSLYGGNTEAFF
TRBV7-9	.	TRBD1	TRBJ2-1	TGTGCCATCCAGGACAGGGGACACTCCTACAATGAGCAGTTCTTC	CAIQDRGHSYNEQFF
TRBV6-1	.	.	TRBJ1-3	TGTGCCAGCAGTTCACGACGGGGCTCTGGAAACACCATATATTTT	CASSSRRGSGNTIYF
TRBV28	.	.	TRBJ2-1	TGTGCCAGCAGCCGGCTCCTTCCCCTCCGGGAGCAGTTCTTC	CASSRLLPLREQFF
TRBV6-6	.	TRBD1	TRBJ1-1	TGTGCCAGCATCCTCAGGGGACAGGGGAGCACTGAAGCTTTCTTT	CASILRGQGSTEAFF
TRBV4-1	.	TRBD2	TRBJ2-3	TGCGCCAGCAGCCAAGAACTTACTAGCGGGAGGACGACAGATACGCAGTATTTT	CASSQELTSGRTTDTQYF
TRBV28	.	TRBD2	TRBJ2-1	TGTGCCAGCAGCCCGGGAGGGCGGGATGAGCAGTTCTTC	CASSPGGRDEQFF
TRBV5-5	.	TRBD1	TRBJ2-7	TGTGCCAGCAGCTTGGTACCGGGACAGGGGGCCTACGAGCAGTACTTC	CASSLVPGQGAYEQYF
TRBV20-1	.	.	TRBJ2-7	TGCAGTGCTAGCCTAGGGGACGAGCAGTACTTC	CSASLGDEQYF
TRBV7-2	.	.	TRBJ1-5	TGTGCCAGCAGCTATAAGGGGGGCCAGCCCCAGCATTTT	CASSYKGGQPQHF
TRBV4-1	.	.	TRBJ1-6	TGCGCCAGCAGCCAAGATCGGACAAACGGGAATTCACCCCTCCACTTT	CASSQDRTNGNSPLHF
TRBV5-5	.	.	TRBJ1-1	TGTGCCAGCAGCAAACAGCCTTTGAACACTGAAGCTTTCTTT	CASSKQPLNTEAFF
TRBV2	.	TRBD2	TRBJ2-1	TGTGCCAGCAGGGGGACTAGCGGGGTATCCTACAATGAGCAGTTCTTC	CASRGTSGVSYNEQFF
TRBV19	.	.	TRBJ1-5	TGTGCCACTAGGATGGCCCAAAGCAATCAGCCCCAGCATTTT	CATRMAQSNQPQHF
TRBV4-3	.	.	TRBJ1-4	TGCGCCAGCAGCCAAGTCCGGGTTCGGGCTAATGAAAAACTGTTTTTT	CASSQVRVRANEKLFF
TRBV5-1	.	TRBD2	TRBJ2-5	TGCGCCAGCAGCTTGGAGAGCGGGAGTTTTAAGAGAACCCAGTACTTC	CASSLESGSFKRTQYF
TRBV10-1	few	TRBD2	TRBJ2-7	TGCGCCAGCAGTGGTCGACTAGCGGCCCTCTACGAGCAGTACTTC	CASSGRLAALYEQYF
TRBV6-6	.	.	TRBJ1-5	TGTGCCAGCAGTTACACGGTCCGAGGGGTCGGACAGCCCCAGCATTTT	CASSYTVRGVGQPQHF
TRBV18	.	.	TRBJ2-7	TGTGCCAGCTCAAGCGTCACAGATGGCTACGAGCAGTACTTC	CASSSVTDGYEQYF
TRBV6-6	few	.	TRBJ1-5	TGTGCCAGCAGTTACTCGCAGGGTGGGCAGCCCCAGCATTTT	CASSYSQGGQPQHF
TRBV10-3	.	TRBD2	TRBJ2-7	TGTGCCATCGGGGGACTAGCGGGAGTAAGCTCCTACGAGCAGTACTTC	CAIGGLAGVSSYEQYF
TRBV7-3	.	.	TRBJ2-6	TGTGCCAGCAGCCCGCTCACTTCTGGGGCCAACGTCCTGACTTTC	CASSPLTSGANVLTF
TRBV23-1	.	TRBD2	TRBJ2-7	TGCGCCAGCAGTCAATCCGTCCCTACGAAGCGGGAGGCCTACGAGCAGTACTTC	CASSQSVPTKREAYEQYF
TRBV28	.	TRBD2	TRBJ2-4	TGTGCCAGCAGCCCCCCCACGGGGGGACTAGCGGGATATGTCAAAAACATTCAGTACTTC	CASSPPTGGLAGYVKNIQYF